The text below deals with one T cell receptor beta chain. Trimming left V 4 bases short and J 2 bases short, with 10 bases between. CDR3 length: 13 amino acids. CDR1 and CDR2 (germline): SQVTM, ANQGSEA. Method: immunoSEQ multiplex PCR; TCRdb's copy keeps in-frame clones and lacks some. Of 45,000 to 60,000 clones in the sample, 94% were seen once. This entry belongs to a study of control samples from healthy donors and cancer patients. The TCR originated in a man in his thirties or forties in good health. Source material: blood. The J gene is TRBJ2-3, the V gene TRBV29-1, with no clear D. The chain's CDR3 is CSVAGRHTDTQYF. The CDR3 DNA sequence: TGCAGCGTTGCGGGCAGACACACAGATACGCAGTATTTT.